In this sample, the clone carrying this T cell receptor (beta chain) turned up a few times. The time point here: persistent/refractory GD, antithyroid drugs over 5 years with positive TRAb. Preparation of the TCR library used RNA extracted from PBMCs. The entry originates in a study of regulatory T cells in long-lasting Graves disease. The V segment lost 9 bases and the J segment 3 bases; nucleotides outside the gene matches: 4. Germline V gene sequence: CDR1 KGHDR, CDR2 SFDVKD. The CDR3 length is 13 residues. Building of the TCR beta libraries involved iRepertoire HTBI primers and Arm-PCR of CDR3 regions. From the multiplex PCR reads, TCRdb called clonotypes with MiXCR, one entry per CDR3 protein. The sample contains 400,000 to 500,000 distinct CDR3 sequences, approximately 22% of which appear only once.

The V call is TRBV24-1, the J call TRBJ1-5; 7 nucleotides match TRBD1. The sample consisted of peripheral blood mononuclear cells (PBMCs), taken when the disease was refractory, from a patient treated with antithyroid drugs. This clonotype originated in a female donor with Graves disease. CDR3 residues: CATVEGANQPQHF. CDR3 nucleotide sequence: TGTGCCACCGTCGAGGGGGCCAATCAGCCCCAGCATTTT.